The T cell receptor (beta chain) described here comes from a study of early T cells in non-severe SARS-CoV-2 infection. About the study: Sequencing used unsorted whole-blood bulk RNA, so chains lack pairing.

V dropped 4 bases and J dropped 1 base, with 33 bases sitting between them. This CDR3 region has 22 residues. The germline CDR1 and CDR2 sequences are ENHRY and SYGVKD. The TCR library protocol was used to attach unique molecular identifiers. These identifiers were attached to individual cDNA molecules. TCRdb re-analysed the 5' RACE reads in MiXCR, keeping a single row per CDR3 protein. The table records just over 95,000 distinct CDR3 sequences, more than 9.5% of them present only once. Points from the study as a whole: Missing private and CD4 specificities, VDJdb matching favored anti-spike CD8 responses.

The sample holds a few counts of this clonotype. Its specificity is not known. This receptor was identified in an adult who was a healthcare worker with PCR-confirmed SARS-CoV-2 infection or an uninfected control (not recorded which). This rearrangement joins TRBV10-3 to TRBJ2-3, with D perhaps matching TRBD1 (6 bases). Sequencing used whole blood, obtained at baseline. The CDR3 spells CAISAGIGIAPPQQGGTDTQYF. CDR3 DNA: TGTGCCATCAGTGCCGGGATAGGTATTGCGCCCCCCCAACAGGGTGGCACAGATACGCAGTATTTT.